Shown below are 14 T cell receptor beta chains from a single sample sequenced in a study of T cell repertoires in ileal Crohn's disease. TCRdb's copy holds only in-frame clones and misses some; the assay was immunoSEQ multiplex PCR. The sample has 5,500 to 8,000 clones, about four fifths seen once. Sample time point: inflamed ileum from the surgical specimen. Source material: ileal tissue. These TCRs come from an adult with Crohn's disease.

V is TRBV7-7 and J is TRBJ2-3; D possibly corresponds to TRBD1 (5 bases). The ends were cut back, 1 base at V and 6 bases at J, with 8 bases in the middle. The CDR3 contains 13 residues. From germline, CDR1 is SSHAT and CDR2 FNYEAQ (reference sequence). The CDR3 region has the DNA TGTGCCAGCAGCTTAGGGGGCCCCGATACGCAGTATTTT. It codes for CASSLGGPDTQYF.

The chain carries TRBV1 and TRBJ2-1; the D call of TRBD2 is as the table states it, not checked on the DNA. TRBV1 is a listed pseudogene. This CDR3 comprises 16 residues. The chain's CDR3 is CTSSQTGAGGPNEQFF. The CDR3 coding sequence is TGCACCAGCAGCCAAACGGGGGCGGGGGGGCCCAATGAGCAGTTCTTC.

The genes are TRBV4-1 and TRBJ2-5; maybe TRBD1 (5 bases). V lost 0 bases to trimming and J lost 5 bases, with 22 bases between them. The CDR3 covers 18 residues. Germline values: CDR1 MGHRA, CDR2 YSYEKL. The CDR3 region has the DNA TGCGCCAGCAGCCAAGACCTACCCGTGGGGCCGAACCCGGAGACCCAGTACTTC. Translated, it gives CASSQDLPVGPNPETQYF.

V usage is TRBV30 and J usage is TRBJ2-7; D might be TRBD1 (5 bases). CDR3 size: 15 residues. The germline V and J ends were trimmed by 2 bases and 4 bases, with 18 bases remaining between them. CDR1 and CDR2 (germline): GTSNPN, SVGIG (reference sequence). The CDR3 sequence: CAWSLPRRDQYEQYF. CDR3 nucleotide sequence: TGTGCCTGGAGTCTCCCCCGCAGGGATCAGTACGAGCAGTACTTC.

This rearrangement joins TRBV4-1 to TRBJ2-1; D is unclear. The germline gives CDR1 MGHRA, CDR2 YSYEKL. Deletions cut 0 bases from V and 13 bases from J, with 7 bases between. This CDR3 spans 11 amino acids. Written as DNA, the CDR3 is TGCGCCAGCAGCCAAGAGACGCGCCAGTTCTTC. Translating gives CASSQETRQFF.

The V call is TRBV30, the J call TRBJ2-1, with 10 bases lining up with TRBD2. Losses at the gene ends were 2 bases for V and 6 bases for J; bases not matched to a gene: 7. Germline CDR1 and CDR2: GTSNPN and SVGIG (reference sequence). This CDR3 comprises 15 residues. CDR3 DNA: TGTGCCTGGAGTAAGCAAGCGGGGGGGCCCAATGAGCAGTTCTTC. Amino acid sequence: CAWSKQAGGPNEQFF.

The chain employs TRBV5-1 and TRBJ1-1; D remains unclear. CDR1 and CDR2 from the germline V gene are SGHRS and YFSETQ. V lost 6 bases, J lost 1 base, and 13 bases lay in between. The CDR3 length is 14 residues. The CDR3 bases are TGCGCCAGCACCTACGACGGAGGGAACACTGAAGCTTTCTTT. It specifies CASTYDGGNTEAFF.

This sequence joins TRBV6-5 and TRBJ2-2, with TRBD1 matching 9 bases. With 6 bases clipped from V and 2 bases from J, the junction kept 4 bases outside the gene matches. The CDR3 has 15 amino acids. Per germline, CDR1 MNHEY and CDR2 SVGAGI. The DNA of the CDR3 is TGTGCCAGCAGGTGGACAGGGGTTAACACCGGGGAGCTGTTTTTT. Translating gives CASRWTGVNTGELFF.

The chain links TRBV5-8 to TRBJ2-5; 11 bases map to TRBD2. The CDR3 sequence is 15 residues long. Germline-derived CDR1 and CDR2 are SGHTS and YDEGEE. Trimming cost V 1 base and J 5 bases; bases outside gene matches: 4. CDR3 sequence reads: CASSLLAGGAETQYF. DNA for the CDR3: TGTGCCAGCAGCTTGCTAGCGGGGGGCGCGGAGACCCAGTACTTC.

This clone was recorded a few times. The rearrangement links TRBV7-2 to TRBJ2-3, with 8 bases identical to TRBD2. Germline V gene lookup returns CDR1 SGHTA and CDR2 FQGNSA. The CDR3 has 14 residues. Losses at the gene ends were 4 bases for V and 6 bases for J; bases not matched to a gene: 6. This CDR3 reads CASSWGGGPDTQYF. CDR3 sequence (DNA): TGTGCCAGCAGCTGGGGCGGGGGGCCCGATACGCAGTATTTT.

CDR3: CASSPGGGSDTQYF. The CDR3 DNA sequence: TGTGCCAGCTCACCAGGCGGGGGGTCAGATACGCAGTATTTT. The rearrangement joins TRBV18 to TRBJ2-3; 8 bases are shared with TRBD2. Germline V gene data show CDR1 as KGHSH and CDR2 as LQKENI. The CDR3 has 14 amino acids. V was pared by 2 bases and J by 4 bases, with 2 bases of the junction left unmatched.

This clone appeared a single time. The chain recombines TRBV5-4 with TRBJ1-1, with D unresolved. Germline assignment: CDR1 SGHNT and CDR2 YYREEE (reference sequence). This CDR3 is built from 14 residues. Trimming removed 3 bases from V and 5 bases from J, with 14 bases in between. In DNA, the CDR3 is TGTGCCAGCAGCTCCACCTCCCGGTGGACTGAAGCTTTCTTT. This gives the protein CASSSTSRWTEAFF.

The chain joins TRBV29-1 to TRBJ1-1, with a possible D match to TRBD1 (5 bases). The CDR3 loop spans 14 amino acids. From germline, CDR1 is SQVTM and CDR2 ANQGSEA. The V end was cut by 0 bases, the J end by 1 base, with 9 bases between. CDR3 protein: CSVEDGQQNTEAFF. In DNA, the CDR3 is TGCAGCGTTGAAGATGGACAACAGAACACTGAAGCTTTCTTT. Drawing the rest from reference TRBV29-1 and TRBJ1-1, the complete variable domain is SAVISQKPSRDICQRGTSLTIQCQVDSQVTMMFWYRQQPGQSLTLIATANQGSEATYESGFVIDKFPISRPNLTFSTLTVSNMSPEDSSIYLCSVEDGQQNTEAFFGQGTRLTVV.

The CDR3: CASSEARADTQYF. CDR3 nucleotides: TGTGCCAGCAGTGAAGCGAGGGCAGATACGCAGTATTTT. The chain couples TRBV2 to TRBJ2-3; D perhaps matches TRBD2 (5 bases). V lost 0 bases, J lost 4 bases, and 5 bases lay in between. CDR3 length: 13 amino acids. Germline V gives CDR1 SNHLY, CDR2 FYNNEI.